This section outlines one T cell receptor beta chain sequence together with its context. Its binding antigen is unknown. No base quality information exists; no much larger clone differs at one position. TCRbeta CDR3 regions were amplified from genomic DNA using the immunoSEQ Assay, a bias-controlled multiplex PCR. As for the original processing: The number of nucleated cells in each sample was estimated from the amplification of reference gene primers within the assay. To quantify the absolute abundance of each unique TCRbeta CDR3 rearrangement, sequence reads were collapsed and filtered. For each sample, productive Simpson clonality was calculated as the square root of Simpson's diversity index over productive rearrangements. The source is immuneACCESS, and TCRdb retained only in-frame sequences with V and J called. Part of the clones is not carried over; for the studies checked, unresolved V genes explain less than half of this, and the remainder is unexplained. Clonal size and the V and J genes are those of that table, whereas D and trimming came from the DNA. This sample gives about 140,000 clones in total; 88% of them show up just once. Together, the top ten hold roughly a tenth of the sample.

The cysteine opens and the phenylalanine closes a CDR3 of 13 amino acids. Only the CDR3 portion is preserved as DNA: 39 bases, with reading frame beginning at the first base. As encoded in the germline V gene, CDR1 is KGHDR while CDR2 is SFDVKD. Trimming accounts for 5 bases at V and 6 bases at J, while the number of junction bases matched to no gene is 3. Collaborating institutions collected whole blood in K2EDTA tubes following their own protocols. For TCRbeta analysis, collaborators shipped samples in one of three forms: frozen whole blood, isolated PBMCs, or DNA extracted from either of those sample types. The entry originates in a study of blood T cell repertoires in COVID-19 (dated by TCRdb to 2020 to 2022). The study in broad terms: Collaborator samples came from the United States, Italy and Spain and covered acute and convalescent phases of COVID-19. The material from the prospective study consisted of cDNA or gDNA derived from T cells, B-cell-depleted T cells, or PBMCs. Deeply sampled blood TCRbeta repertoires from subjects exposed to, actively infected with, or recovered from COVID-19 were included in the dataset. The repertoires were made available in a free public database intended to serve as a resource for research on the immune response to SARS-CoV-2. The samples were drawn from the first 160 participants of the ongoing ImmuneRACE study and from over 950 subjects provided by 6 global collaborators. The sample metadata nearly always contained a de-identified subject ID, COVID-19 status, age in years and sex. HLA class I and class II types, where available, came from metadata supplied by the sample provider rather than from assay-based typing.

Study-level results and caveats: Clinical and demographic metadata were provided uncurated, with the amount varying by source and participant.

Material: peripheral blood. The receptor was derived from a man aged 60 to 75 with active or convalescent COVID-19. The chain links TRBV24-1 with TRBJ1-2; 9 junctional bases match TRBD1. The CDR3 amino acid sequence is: CATSGGTGNGYTF. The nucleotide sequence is TGTGCCACCAGTGGCGGGACAGGGAATGGCTACACCTTC.